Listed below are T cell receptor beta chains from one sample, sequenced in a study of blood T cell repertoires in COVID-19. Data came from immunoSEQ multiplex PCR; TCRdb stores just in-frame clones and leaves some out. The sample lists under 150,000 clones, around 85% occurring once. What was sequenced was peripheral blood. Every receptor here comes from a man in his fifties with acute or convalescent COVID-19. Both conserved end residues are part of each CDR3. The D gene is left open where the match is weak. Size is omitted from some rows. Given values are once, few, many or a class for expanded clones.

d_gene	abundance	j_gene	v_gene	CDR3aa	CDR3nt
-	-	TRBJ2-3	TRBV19	CASSIRGHRERGTDTQYF	TGTGCCAGTAGTATAAGAGGCCACCGCGAGAGAGGCACAGATACGCAGTATTTT
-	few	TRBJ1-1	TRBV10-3	CAISAGANTEAFF	TGTGCCATCAGTGCAGGGGCAAACACTGAAGCTTTCTTT
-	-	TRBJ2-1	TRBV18	CASSPLAGSYNEQFF	TGTGCCAGCTCACCATTGGCGGGGAGCTACAATGAGCAGTTCTTC
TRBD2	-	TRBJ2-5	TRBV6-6	CASNPIAGGRETQYF	TGTGCCAGCAACCCTATAGCGGGGGGTCGGGAGACCCAGTACTTC
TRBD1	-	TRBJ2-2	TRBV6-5	CASSYDRATGELFF	TGTGCCAGCAGTTACGACAGGGCAACCGGGGAGCTGTTTTTT
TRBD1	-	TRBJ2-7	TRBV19	CASSIFSGGNPSNEQYF	TGTGCCAGTAGTATATTTTCAGGGGGAAATCCCTCCAACGAGCAGTACTTC
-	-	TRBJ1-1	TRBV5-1	CASSATGNTEAFF	TGCGCCAGCAGCGCCACAGGGAACACTGAAGCTTTCTTT
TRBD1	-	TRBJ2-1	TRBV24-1	CATSGDSYNEQFF	TGTGCCACCAGTGGGGACAGCTACAATGAGCAGTTCTTC
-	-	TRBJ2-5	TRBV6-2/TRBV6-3	CASSYGRGTQYF	TGTGCCAGCAGTTACGGGCGGGGGACCCAGTACTTC
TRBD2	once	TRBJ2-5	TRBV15	CATSQKRGPQETQYF	TGTGCCACCAGCCAGAAGCGGGGTCCGCAAGAGACCCAGTACTTC
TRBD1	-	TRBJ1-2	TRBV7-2	CASSSPGQGIYGYTF	TGTGCCAGCAGCTCCCCGGGACAGGGAATATATGGCTACACCTTC
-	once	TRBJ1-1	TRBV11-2	CASSLDQGDIGTEAFF	TGTGCCAGCAGCTTAGATCAAGGGGATATTGGCACTGAAGCTTTCTTT
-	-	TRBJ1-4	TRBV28	CASREGATNEKLFF	TGTGCCAGCCGGGAGGGCGCAACTAATGAAAAACTGTTTTTT
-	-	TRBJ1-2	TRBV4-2	CASSQDHRGYTF	TGTGCCAGCAGCCAAGATCACCGGGGCTACACCTTC
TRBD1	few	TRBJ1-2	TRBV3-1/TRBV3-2	CASSQDRSLGTGAVRYGYTF	TGTGCCAGCAGCCAAGATAGGAGTCTCGGGACAGGGGCCGTTCGGTATGGCTACACCTTC
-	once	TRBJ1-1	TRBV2	CASRDSVMNTEAFF	TGTGCCAGCAGAGACAGCGTTATGAACACTGAAGCTTTCTTT
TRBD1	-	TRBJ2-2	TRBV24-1	CATSDSNYGGERDRAAGELFF	TGTGCCACCAGTGATTCTAACTATGGGGGGGAACGGGACAGGGCGGCCGGGGAGCTGTTTTTT
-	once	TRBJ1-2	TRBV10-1	CASSGAGSYGYTF	TGCGCCAGCAGTGGGGCAGGGTCCTATGGCTACACCTTC
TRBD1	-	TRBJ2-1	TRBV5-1	CASSLEGTGYNEQFF	TGCGCCAGCAGCTTGGAGGGGACAGGGTACAATGAGCAGTTCTTC
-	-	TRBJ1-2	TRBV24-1	CATSDPSTENSYGYTF	TGTGCCACCAGTGATCCTTCGACAGAAAATTCCTATGGCTACACCTTC
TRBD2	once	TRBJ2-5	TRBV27	CASSPSWIGGSLAGARETQYF	TGTGCCAGCAGTCCATCTTGGATAGGGGGATCGTTAGCGGGGGCTAGAGAGACCCAGTACTTC
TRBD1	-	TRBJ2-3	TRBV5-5	CASSWGQGASTDTQYF	TGTGCCAGCAGCTGGGGACAGGGGGCAAGCACAGATACGCAGTATTTT
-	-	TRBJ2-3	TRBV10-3	CAIKGGGSDTQYF	TGTGCCATCAAGGGCGGGGGCTCAGATACGCAGTATTTT
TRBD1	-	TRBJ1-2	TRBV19	CASSPQKGQGNIDGYTF	TGTGCCAGTAGTCCCCAGAAAGGACAGGGTAATATTGATGGCTACACCTTC
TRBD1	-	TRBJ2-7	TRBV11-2	CASSRDRPYEQYF	TGTGCCAGCAGCCGGGACAGACCCTACGAGCAGTACTTC
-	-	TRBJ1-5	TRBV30	CAWSVYRVNQPQHF	TGTGCCTGGAGTGTATACAGGGTCAATCAGCCCCAGCATTTT
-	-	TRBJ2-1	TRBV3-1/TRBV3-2	CASSPGMRGQFF	TGTGCCAGCAGCCCCGGGATGCGCGGGCAGTTCTTC
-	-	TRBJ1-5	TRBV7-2	CASSFRGATLSNQPQHF	TGTGCCAGCAGCTTCAGGGGAGCTACCCTTAGCAATCAGCCCCAGCATTTT
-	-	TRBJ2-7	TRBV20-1	CSASMEFEQYF	TGCAGTGCTAGTATGGAGTTCGAGCAGTACTTC
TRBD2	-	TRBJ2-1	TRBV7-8	CASRTSGLLGEQFF	TGTGCCAGCAGGACTAGCGGGCTGTTGGGTGAGCAGTTCTTC
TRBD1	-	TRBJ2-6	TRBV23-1	CASKPTGGSGANVLTF	TGCGCCAGCAAACCGACAGGGGGGTCTGGGGCCAACGTCCTGACTTTC
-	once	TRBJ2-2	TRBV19	CASSVGGLNTGELFF	TGTGCCAGTAGTGTCGGGGGATTGAACACCGGGGAGCTGTTTTTT
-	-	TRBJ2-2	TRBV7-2	CASSVTGSPGELFF	TGTGCCAGCAGCGTCACAGGGAGTCCCGGGGAGCTGTTTTTT
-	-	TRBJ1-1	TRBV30	CAWRQGFLGDTEAFF	TGTGCCTGGAGACAGGGCTTTTTAGGGGACACTGAAGCTTTCTTT
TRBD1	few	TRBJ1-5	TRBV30	CAWGGQNNQPQHF	TGTGCCTGGGGGGGACAGAACAATCAGCCCCAGCATTTT
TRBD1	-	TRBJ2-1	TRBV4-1	CASSQPPGQGYNEQFF	TGCGCCAGCAGCCAACCCCCGGGACAGGGGTACAATGAGCAGTTCTTC
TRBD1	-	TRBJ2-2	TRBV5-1	CASSLTGENTGELFF	TGCGCCAGCAGCTTGACAGGGGAAAACACCGGGGAGCTGTTTTTT
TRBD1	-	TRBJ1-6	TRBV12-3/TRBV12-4	CASKRDRYSPLHF	TGTGCCAGCAAACGGGACAGATATTCACCCCTCCACTTT
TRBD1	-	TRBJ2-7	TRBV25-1	CASSETGGAHEQYF	TGTGCCAGCAGTGAGACAGGGGGCGCCCACGAGCAGTACTTC
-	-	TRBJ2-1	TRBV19	CASSSQTRIEQFF	TGTGCCAGTAGTTCCCAAACTAGGATTGAGCAGTTCTTC
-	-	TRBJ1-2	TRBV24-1	CATEDRAYGYTF	TGTGCCACGGAGGACCGAGCCTATGGCTACACCTTC
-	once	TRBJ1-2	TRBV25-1	CASSETGEFKGPDYGYTF	TGTGCCAGCAGTGAAACGGGGGAATTCAAGGGGCCGGACTATGGCTACACCTTC
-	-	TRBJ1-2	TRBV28	CASSSIDTNGYTF	TGTGCCAGCAGCTCAATCGACACAAATGGCTACACCTTC
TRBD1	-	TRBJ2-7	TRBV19	CASTGTGDHEQYF	TGTGCCAGTACCGGGACAGGGGACCACGAGCAGTACTTC
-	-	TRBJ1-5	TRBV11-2	CASSSNRADLYQPQHF	TGTGCCAGCAGCTCAAACAGGGCTGACCTTTATCAGCCCCAGCATTTT
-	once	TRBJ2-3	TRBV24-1	CATERGDSGTDTQYF	TGTGCCACAGAAAGGGGGGACAGTGGTACAGATACGCAGTATTTT
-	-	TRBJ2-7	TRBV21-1	CASSKGKVEQGAYEQYF	TGTGCCAGCAGCAAAGGTAAGGTGGAGCAGGGGGCCTACGAGCAGTACTTC
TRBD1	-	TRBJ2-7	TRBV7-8	CASSLAPGTGGEQYF	TGTGCCAGCAGCTTAGCCCCGGGGACAGGGGGCGAGCAGTACTTC
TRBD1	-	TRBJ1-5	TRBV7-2	CASSTTTGAGQPQHF	TGTGCCAGCAGCACTACGACAGGGGCGGGTCAGCCCCAGCATTTT
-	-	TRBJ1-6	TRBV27	CASSPYPPGQSSYNSPLHF	TGTGCCAGCAGTCCCTACCCCCCAGGACAGAGCTCCTATAATTCACCCCTCCACTTT
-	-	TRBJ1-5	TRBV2	CASNKDDYSNQPQHF	TGTGCCAGCAATAAGGATGACTATAGCAATCAGCCCCAGCATTTT
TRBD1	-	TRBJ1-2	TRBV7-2	CASSLGTGHYGYTF	TGTGCCAGCAGCTTAGGGACAGGACACTATGGCTACACCTTC
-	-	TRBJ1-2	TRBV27	CASRTLGANYGYTF	TGTGCCAGCAGGACCCTGGGGGCCAACTATGGCTACACCTTC
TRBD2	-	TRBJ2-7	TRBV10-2	CASRGLAGGYEQYF	TGCGCCAGCAGGGGACTAGCGGGGGGCTACGAGCAGTACTTC
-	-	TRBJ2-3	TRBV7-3	CASSLRGGTDTQYF	TGTGCCAGCAGCTTAAGGGGAGGCACAGATACGCAGTATTTT
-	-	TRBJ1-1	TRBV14	CASSQLRTEAFF	TGTGCCAGCAGCCAACTCCGGACTGAAGCTTTCTTT
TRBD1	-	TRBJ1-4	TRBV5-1	CASSSQGADEKLFF	TGCGCCAGCAGCTCGCAGGGGGCGGACGAAAAACTGTTTTTT
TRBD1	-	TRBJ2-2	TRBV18	CASSTGQGRTGELFF	TGTGCCAGCTCAACCGGACAGGGGCGCACCGGGGAGCTGTTTTTT
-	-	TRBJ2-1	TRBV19	CASSGSGNEQFF	TGTGCCAGTAGTGGCTCGGGAAATGAGCAGTTCTTC
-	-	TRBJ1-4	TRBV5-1	CASSLGWGREEKLFF	TGCGCCAGCAGCTTGGGATGGGGGCGAGAAGAAAAACTGTTTTTT